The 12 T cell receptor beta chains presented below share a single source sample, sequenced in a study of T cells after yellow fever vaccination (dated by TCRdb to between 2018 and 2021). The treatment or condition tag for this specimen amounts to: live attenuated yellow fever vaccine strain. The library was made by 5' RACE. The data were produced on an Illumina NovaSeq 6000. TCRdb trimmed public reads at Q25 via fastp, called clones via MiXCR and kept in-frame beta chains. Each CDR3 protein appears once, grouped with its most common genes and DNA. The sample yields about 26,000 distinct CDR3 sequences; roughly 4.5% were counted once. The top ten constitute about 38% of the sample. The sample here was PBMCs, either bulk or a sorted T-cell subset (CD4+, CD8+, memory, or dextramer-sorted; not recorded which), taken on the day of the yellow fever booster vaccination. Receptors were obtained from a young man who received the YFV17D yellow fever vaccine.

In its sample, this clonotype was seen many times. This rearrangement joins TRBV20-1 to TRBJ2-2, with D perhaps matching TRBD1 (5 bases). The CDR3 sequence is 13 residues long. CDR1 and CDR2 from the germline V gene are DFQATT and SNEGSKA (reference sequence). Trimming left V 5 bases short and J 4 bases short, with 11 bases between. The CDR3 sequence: CSAQTALTGELFF. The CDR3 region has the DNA TGCAGTGCTCAGACAGCTCTCACCGGGGAGCTGTTTTTT.

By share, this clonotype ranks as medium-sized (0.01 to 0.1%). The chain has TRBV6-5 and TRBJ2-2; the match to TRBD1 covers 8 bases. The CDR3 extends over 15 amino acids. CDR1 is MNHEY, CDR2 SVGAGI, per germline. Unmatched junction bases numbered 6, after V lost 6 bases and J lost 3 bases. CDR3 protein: CASRLPDRDTGELFF. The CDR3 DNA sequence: TGTGCCAGCAGACTCCCGGACAGGGACACCGGGGAGCTGTTTTTT.

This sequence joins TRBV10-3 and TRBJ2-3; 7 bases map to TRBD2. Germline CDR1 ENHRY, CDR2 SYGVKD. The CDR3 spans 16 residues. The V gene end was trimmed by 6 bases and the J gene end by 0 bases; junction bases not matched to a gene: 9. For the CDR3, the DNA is TGTGCCATCAGGGAGAGCGGGGCCGGGAGCACAGATACGCAGTATTTT. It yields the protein CAIRESGAGSTDTQYF.

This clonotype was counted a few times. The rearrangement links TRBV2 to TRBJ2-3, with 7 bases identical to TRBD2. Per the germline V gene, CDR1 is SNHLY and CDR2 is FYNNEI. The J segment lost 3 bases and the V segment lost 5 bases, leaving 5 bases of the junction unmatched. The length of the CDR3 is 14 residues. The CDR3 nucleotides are TGTGCCAGCAGTTGGCGGACTAGAACAGATACGCAGTATTTT. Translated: CASSWRTRTDTQYF.

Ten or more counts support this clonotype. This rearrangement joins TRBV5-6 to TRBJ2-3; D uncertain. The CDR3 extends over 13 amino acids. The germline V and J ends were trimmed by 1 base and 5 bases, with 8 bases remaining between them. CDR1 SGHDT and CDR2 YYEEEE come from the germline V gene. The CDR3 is CASSLLSRDTQYF. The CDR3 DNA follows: TGTGCCAGCAGCTTGCTCAGTAGAGATACGCAGTATTTT. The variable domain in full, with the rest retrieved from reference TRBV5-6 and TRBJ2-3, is DAGVTQSPTHLIKTRGQQVTLRCSPKSGHDTVSWYQQALGQGPQFIFQYYEEEERQRGNFPDRFSGHQFPNYSSELNVNALLLGDSALYLCASSLLSRDTQYFGPGTRLTVL.

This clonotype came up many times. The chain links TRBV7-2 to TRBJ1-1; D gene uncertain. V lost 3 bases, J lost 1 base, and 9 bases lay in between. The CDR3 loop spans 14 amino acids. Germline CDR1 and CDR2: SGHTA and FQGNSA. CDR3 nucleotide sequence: TGTGCCAGCAGCTTTGAACAGAGGAACACTGAAGCTTTCTTT. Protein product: CASSFEQRNTEAFF. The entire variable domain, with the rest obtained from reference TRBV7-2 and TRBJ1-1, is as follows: GAGVSQSPSNKVTEKGKDVELRCDPISGHTALYWYRQSLGQGLEFLIYFQGNSAPDKSGLPSDRFSAERTGGSVSTLTIQRTQQEDSAVYLCASSFEQRNTEAFFGQGTRLTVV.

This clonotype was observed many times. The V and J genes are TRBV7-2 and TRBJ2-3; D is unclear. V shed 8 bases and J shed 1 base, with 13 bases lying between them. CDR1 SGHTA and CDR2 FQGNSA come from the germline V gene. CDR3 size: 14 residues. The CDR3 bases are TGTGCCAGCCGCCCGGCATTCGGCACAGATACGCAGTATTTT. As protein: CASRPAFGTDTQYF.

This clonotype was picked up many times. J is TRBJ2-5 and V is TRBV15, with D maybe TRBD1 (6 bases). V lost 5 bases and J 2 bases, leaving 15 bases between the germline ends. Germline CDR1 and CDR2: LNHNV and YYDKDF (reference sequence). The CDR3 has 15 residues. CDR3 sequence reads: CATSVDRRPQETQYF. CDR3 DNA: TGTGCCACCAGCGTTGACAGGAGACCTCAAGAGACCCAGTACTTC.

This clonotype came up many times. CDR3 sequence: CASSQGEVWQPQHF. The CDR3 nucleotides are TGTGCCAGCAGCCAAGGGGAGGTCTGGCAGCCCCAGCATTTT. This sequence joins TRBV3-1 and TRBJ1-5; no reliable D call. V shed 1 base and J shed 7 bases, with 11 bases lying between them. The germline gives CDR1 LGHDT, CDR2 YNNKEL (reference sequence). The CDR3 runs 14 residues.

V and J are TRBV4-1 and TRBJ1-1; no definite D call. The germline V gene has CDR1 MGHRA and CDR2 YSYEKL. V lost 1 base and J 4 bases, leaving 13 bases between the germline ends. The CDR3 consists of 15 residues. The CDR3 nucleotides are TGCGCCAGCAGCCAAGGACCACCAGGAGGCACTGAAGCTTTCTTT. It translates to CASSQGPPGGTEAFF.

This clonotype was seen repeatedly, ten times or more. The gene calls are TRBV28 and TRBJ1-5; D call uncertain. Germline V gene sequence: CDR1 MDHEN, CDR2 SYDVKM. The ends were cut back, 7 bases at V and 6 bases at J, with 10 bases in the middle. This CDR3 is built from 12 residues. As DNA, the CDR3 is TGTGCCAGCATCTCGTCGGGTCAGCCCCAGCATTTT. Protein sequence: CASISSGQPQHF.

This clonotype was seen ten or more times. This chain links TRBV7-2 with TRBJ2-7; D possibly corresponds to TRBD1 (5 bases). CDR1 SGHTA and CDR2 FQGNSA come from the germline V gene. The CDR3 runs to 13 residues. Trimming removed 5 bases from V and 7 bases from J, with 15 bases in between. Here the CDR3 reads CASSLGQGVEQYF. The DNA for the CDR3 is TGTGCCAGCAGCCTGGGGCAGGGCGTGGAGCAGTACTTC.